These T cell receptor beta chains were read from a single sample in a study of T cells in Graves' hyperthyroidism and ophthalmopathy. Each CDR3 protein is one row after TCRdb ran MiXCR on the multiplex PCR reads. The sample shows 550,000 to 800,000 distinct CDR3 sequences, about 17% of them seen only once. The sequenced material came from blood. These receptor sequences come from a man aged 18-30 years with Graves' hyperthyroidism. Both conserved end residues are part of each CDR3. The D gene is left open where the match is weak. Only part of the rows carry a size: once, few, many, or a class if the clone is expanded.

TRBJ2-3 | . | TRBV6-1 | . | CASSDVIADTQYF | TGTGCCAGCAGTGATGTGATCGCAGATACGCAGTATTTT
TRBJ2-5 | TRBD2 | TRBV13 | . | CASSMRGGGETQYF | TGTGCCAGCAGCATGAGGGGCGGGGGAGAGACCCAGTACTTC
TRBJ2-7 | TRBD2 | TRBV20-1 | . | CSGLIAGTYEQYF | TGCAGTGGGCTAATAGCGGGGACCTACGAGCAGTACTTC
TRBJ2-4 | TRBD1 | TRBV30 | . | CAWSVQGLAKNIQYF | TGTGCCTGGAGTGTACAGGGGTTAGCCAAAAACATTCAGTACTTC
TRBJ1-1 | . | TRBV29-1 | . | CSVVTVNAEAFF | TGCAGCGTCGTGACAGTTAACGCTGAAGCTTTCTTT
TRBJ1-3 | . | TRBV28 | . | CASSLNSIGNTMYF | TGTGCCAGCAGTTTAAACAGTATAGGAAACACCATGTATTTT
TRBJ2-3 | . | TRBV11-2 | many | CASSSVGNTQYF | TGTGCCAGCAGCTCCGTGGGTAATACGCAGTATTTT
TRBJ2-5 | TRBD2 | TRBV3-1 | . | CASSQGLAGVGQETQYF | TGTGCCAGCAGCCAAGGTCTAGCGGGAGTCGGGCAAGAGACCCAGTACTTC
TRBJ2-5 | TRBD1 | TRBV3-1 | . | CASSQDPRGRWETQYF | TGTGCCAGCAGCCAAGATCCAAGGGGGCGCTGGGAGACCCAGTACTTC
TRBJ2-7 | . | TRBV7-3 | few | CASRWTFYEQYF | TGTGCCAGCAGGTGGACCTTCTACGAGCAGTACTTC
TRBJ2-5 | . | TRBV20-1 | . | CSARARRTVGETQYF | TGCAGTGCTAGGGCCCGGCGAACCGTAGGGGAGACCCAGTACTTC
TRBJ2-1 | TRBD2 | TRBV20-1 | many | CSVWASGSNEQFF | TGCAGTGTCTGGGCTAGCGGAAGCAATGAGCAGTTCTTC
TRBJ2-2 | TRBD2 | TRBV3-1 | few | CASSQREGNTGELFF | TGTGCCAGCAGCCAGCGGGAGGGGAACACCGGGGAGCTGTTTTTT
TRBJ2-7 | TRBD1 | TRBV30 | many | CAWSYRTGALQEQYF | TGTGCCTGGAGTTATCGGACAGGGGCCCTCCAAGAGCAGTACTTC
TRBJ2-7 | TRBD1 | TRBV5-1 | . | CASSRSGTGGSGEQYF | TGCGCCAGCAGCAGGTCCGGGACAGGGGGCAGCGGCGAGCAGTACTTC
TRBJ2-7 | TRBD2 | TRBV20-1 | few | CSAQSLLADNYEQYF | TGCAGTGCTCAATCGCTACTAGCGGATAACTACGAGCAGTACTTC
TRBJ2-5 | . | TRBV5-1 | many | CASSLEYQETQYF | TGCGCCAGCAGCTTGGAATACCAAGAGACCCAGTACTTC
TRBJ2-3 | . | TRBV7-2 | . | CASSSLRADTQYF | TGTGCCAGCAGCTCCCTAAGAGCAGATACGCAGTATTTT
TRBJ2-7 | . | TRBV2 | many | CASSVWQAYEQYF | TGTGCCAGCAGTGTTTGGCAGGCCTACGAGCAGTACTTC
TRBJ1-1 | . | TRBV6-1 | few | CASSEEVDSTEAFF | TGTGCCAGCAGTGAAGAAGTGGATAGCACTGAAGCTTTCTTT
TRBJ1-2 | TRBD1 | TRBV7-3 | many | CASSGWTGAGYTF | TGTGCCAGCAGCGGATGGACAGGTGCTGGCTACACCTTC
TRBJ2-1 | . | TRBV30 | many | CAWSLRIGNEQFF | TGTGCCTGGAGTCTGCGAATTGGCAATGAGCAGTTCTTC
TRBJ2-1 | . | TRBV28 | . | CASKLFPSSYNEQFF | TGTGCCAGTAAGCTTTTTCCGAGCTCCTACAATGAGCAGTTCTTC
TRBJ2-4 | TRBD2 | TRBV20-1 | . | CSASAPGLAGGNQYF | TGCAGTGCTAGTGCACCGGGACTAGCGGGAGGAAATCAGTACTTC
TRBJ2-7 | . | TRBV28 | few | CATALGYYEQYF | TGTGCCACCGCATTGGGGTACTACGAGCAGTACTTC
TRBJ2-1 | . | TRBV28 | few | CASSLSGLIF | TGTGCCAGCAGTTTAAGTGGACTCATCTTC
TRBJ2-3 | TRBD2 | TRBV5-1 | . | CASSLAGGAVDTQYF | TGCGCCAGCAGCCTAGCGGGAGGCGCGGTGGATACGCAGTATTTT
TRBJ2-7 | TRBD2 | TRBV3-1 | . | CASSQGTSGGYEQYF | TGTGCCAGCAGCCAGGGGACTAGCGGGGGCTACGAGCAGTACTTC
TRBJ2-3 | . | TRBV12-3/TRBV12-4 | . | CASRQGASTDTQYF | TGTGCCAGCAGACAGGGAGCTAGCACAGATACGCAGTATTTT
TRBJ2-3 | . | TRBV4-1 | few | CASSQEVPADTQYF | TGCGCCAGCAGCCAAGAGGTCCCGGCAGATACGCAGTATTTT
TRBJ2-5 | . | TRBV9 | . | CASSLRGTAGETQYF | TGTGCCAGCAGCCTAAGGGGGACAGCGGGAGAGACCCAGTACTTC
TRBJ2-4 | TRBD1 | TRBV11-3 | many | CASSSGQGDIQYF | TGTGCCAGCAGCTCGGGACAGGGGGACATTCAGTACTTC
TRBJ1-5 | . | TRBV20-1 | . | CSAAGRGLRSNQPQHF | TGCAGTGCTGCAGGCCGGGGGCTTCGGAGCAATCAGCCCCAGCATTTT
TRBJ2-5 | . | TRBV7-2 | . | CASSHIPETQYF | TGTGCCAGCAGCCACATCCCGGAGACCCAGTACTTC
TRBJ2-1 | . | TRBV20-1 | few | CSANRDNEQFF | TGCAGTGCTAACAGGGACAATGAGCAGTTCTTC
TRBJ2-1 | TRBD2 | TRBV7-3 | many | CASSQSSGAYNEQFF | TGTGCCAGCAGCCAGTCGAGCGGGGCGTACAATGAGCAGTTCTTC
TRBJ2-6 | . | TRBV20-1 | . | CSAPLGGSNVLTF | TGCAGTGCCCCCCTCGGCGGTTCCAACGTCCTGACTTTC
TRBJ2-7 | . | TRBV2 | many | CASRVVGEQYF | TGTGCCAGCAGAGTCGTGGGCGAGCAGTACTTC
TRBJ2-2 | . | TRBV18 | few | CASGNAPGAANTGELFF | TGTGCCAGCGGAAACGCCCCGGGGGCCGCGAACACCGGGGAGCTGTTTTTT
TRBJ1-4 | . | TRBV27 | . | CASSFIRGTNEKLFF | TGTGCCAGCAGTTTTATAAGGGGAACTAATGAAAAACTGTTTTTT
TRBJ2-2 | . | TRBV4-2 | many | CASSRVVGANTGELFF | TGTGCCAGCAGCCGGGTGGTAGGCGCGAACACCGGGGAGCTGTTTTTT
TRBJ2-1 | TRBD2 | TRBV12-3/TRBV12-4 | . | CASRVSGRTPSRPVNEQFF | TGTGCCAGCAGGGTTAGCGGGAGGACCCCTTCCCGGCCTGTCAATGAGCAGTTCTTC
TRBJ2-7 | TRBD1 | TRBV4-1 | few | CASSPDRDSRREQYF | TGCGCCAGCAGCCCCGACCGGGACAGTCGCCGCGAGCAGTACTTC
TRBJ2-7 | . | TRBV18 | many | CASSPGGTEYTSYEQYF | TGTGCCAGCTCACCCGGGGGGACAGAATATACCTCCTACGAGCAGTACTTC